This T cell receptor (beta chain) emerged from a study of T cells expressing NK-cell markers. Study results and caveats: HCMV specificity was not established for the expanded NKG2C+ T cell clones. In several donors, dominant clonotypes made up about 25-65% of CD3+CD56-NKG2C+ cells.

As concerns this clonotype: Its antigen is currently unknown.

From germline, CDR1 is LNHNV and CDR2 YYDKDF (reference sequence). This CDR3 has 15 residues. TCRdb re-called the 5' RACE reads and shows each CDR3 protein once, DNA omitted. Its listing shows 300,000 or so distinct CDR3 sequences. Sequencing input: blood T cells: a sorted CD56 or NKG2C T cell subset, CD4+ or CD8+ T cells, or bulk PBMC T cells (not recorded which). This chain connects TRBV15 to TRBJ2-5; the TCRdb D gene call, TRBD1, has no DNA to confirm it. The TCR sequence derives from a woman between 18 and 69 years old in good health. CDR3 sequence reads: CATSRDRGEEETQYF. The full variable domain, its missing parts supplied by reference TRBV15 and TRBJ2-5, is DAMVIQNPRYQVTQFGKPVTLSCSQTLNHNVMYWYQQKSSQAPKLLFHYYDKDFNNEADTPDNFQSRRPNTSFCFLDIRSPGLGDTAMYLCATSRDRGEEETQYFGPGTRLLVL.